These 6 T cell receptor beta chains came from one sample sequenced in a study of identical twins. In TCRdb, the 5' RACE reads were re-called with MiXCR into one record per CDR3 protein. The sample records some 1,700,000 distinct CDR3 sequences, about 30% being singletons. The sample taken for sequencing was cord blood. The receptors derive from a newborn girl in good health.

This clonotype was picked up a small number of times. CDR3 protein: CRRSLGCEQYF. Here the CDR3 DNA reads TGCAGGCGGAGTCTGGGCTGCGAGCAGTACTTC. The J gene is TRBJ2-7, the V gene TRBV20-1; D gene unclear. The CDR3 loop spans 11 amino acids. CDR1 and CDR2 from the germline V gene are DFQATT and SNEGSKA (reference sequence).

This clonotype was picked up a small number of times. V is TRBV28 and J is TRBJ2-2; the D is unclear. V shed 6 bases and J shed 6 bases, with 14 bases lying between them. The CDR3 sequence is 14 residues long. The germline CDR1 and CDR2 sequences are MDHEN and SYDVKM. CDR3: CASSPTRWAGELFF. CDR3 sequence (DNA): TGTGCCAGCAGCCCAACGCGGTGGGCCGGGGAGCTGTTTTTT.

As to this clonotype: An end of the junction does not agree with germline; a read error may underlie this. The CDR3 is CAGSFGQGASYGYTF. The DNA for the CDR3 is TGTGCCGGCAGTTTTGGACAGGGGGCGAGCTATGGCTACACCTTC. J is TRBJ1-2 and V is TRBV28, with 11 bases that match TRBD1. From germline, CDR1 is MDHEN and CDR2 SYDVKM. CDR3 size: 15 residues.

The V call is TRBV25-1, the J call TRBJ2-1; D is possibly TRBD1 or TRBD2 (5 bases each). The length of the CDR3 is 17 residues. Germline V gene lookup returns CDR1 MGHDK and CDR2 SYGVNS. V was clipped by 4 bases and J by 3 bases, with 19 bases between them. The CDR3 bases are TGTGCCAGCAGTGCTGGGATGGGACGGGGAGTCTACAATGAGCAGTTCTTC. Protein sequence: CASSAGMGRGVYNEQFF.

This clonotype was counted once. V is TRBV7-9 and J is TRBJ1-2, with TRBD1 as a possible D gene (6 bases). The CDR3 totals 12 residues. Germline values: CDR1 SEHNR, CDR2 FQNEAQ (reference sequence). V gave up 5 bases and J gave up 8 bases, with 12 bases separating them. Written as DNA, the CDR3 is TGTGCCAGCAGCACTCAGGGGATCGGCTACACCTTC. It is translated as CASSTQGIGYTF.

This clonotype was detected a few times. V is TRBV4-2 and J is TRBJ2-3; the D is unclear. This CDR3 is 15 amino acids long. Trimming removed 2 bases at V and 1 base at J, with 10 bases between. CDR1 LGHNA and CDR2 YNFKEQ come from the germline V gene. CDR3 in amino acids: CASSQNWARTDTQYF. Written as DNA, the CDR3 is TGTGCCAGCAGCCAAAATTGGGCCCGCACAGATACGCAGTATTTT.